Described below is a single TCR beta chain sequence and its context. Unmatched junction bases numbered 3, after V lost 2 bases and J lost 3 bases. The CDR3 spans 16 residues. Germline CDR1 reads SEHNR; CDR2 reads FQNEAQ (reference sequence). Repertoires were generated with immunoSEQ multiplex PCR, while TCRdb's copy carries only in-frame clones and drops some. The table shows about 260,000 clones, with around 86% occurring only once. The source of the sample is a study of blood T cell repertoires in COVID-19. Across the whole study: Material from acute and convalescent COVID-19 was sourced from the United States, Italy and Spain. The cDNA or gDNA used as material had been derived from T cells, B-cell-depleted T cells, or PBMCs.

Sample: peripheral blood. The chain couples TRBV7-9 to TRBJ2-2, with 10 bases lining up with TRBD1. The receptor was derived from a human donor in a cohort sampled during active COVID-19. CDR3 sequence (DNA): TGTGCCAGCAGCTTATGGGGGACAGGGGACACCGGGGAGCTGTTTTTT. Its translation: CASSLWGTGDTGELFF.